A selection of T cell receptor beta chains follows, all from one sample in a study of CD8 T cells in ankylosing spondylitis. MiXCR, applied by TCRdb to the 5' RACE reads, yields one record per CDR3 protein. The sample has 650,000 to 800,000 distinct CDR3 sequences, about 20% seen once. Source material: blood, either unsorted or a sorted T cell fraction (not recorded which). These receptor sequences come from a male donor with ankylosing spondylitis. The CDR3 runs from the conserved cysteine through the conserved F or W. The order of the fields is J gene, V gene, clone size, CDR3 length, D gene, CDR3 DNA, CDR3 protein. D genes are given only for firm matches. Only part of the rows carry a size: once, few, many, or a class if the clone is expanded.

TRBJ2-7 | TRBV6-2/TRBV6-3 | many | 14 | TRBD2 | TGTGCCAGCAGTGGGACTAGCAAGAGCGACGAGCAGTACTTC | CASSGTSKSDEQYF
TRBJ2-1 | TRBV4-2 | NA | 16 | NA | TGTGCCAGCAGCCAAGAGGGGGATCTTTCCTACAATGAGCAGTTCTTC | CASSQEGDLSYNEQFF
TRBJ1-1 | TRBV7-9 | NA | 13 | NA | TGTGCCAGCAGCCTTATGGTGAGCACTGAAGCTTTCTTT | CASSLMVSTEAFF
TRBJ1-2 | TRBV3-1 | NA | 17 | TRBD1 | TGTGCCAGCAGCACTCTCGGCCGGGACAGTATTCTCTATGGCTACACCTTC | CASSTLGRDSILYGYTF
TRBJ1-1 | TRBV11-2 | NA | 15 | NA | TGTGCCAGCAGCCATAGGGCCACGCTGAACACTGAAGCTTTCTTT | CASSHRATLNTEAFF
TRBJ2-3 | TRBV5-1 | NA | 13 | NA | TGCGCCACCCGTCGGGGAAGCACAGATACGCAGTATTTT | CATRRGSTDTQYF
TRBJ2-7 | TRBV12-3/TRBV12-4 | NA | 17 | TRBD2 | TGTGCCAGCAGTTTAGCGGGACTAGCGGGAATCACCTACGAGCAGTACTTC | CASSLAGLAGITYEQYF
TRBJ2-1 | TRBV20-1 | NA | 13 | TRBD2 | TGCAGTGAACTAGCGGGGACATACAATGAGCAGTTCTTC | CSELAGTYNEQFF
TRBJ2-1 | TRBV11-2 | few | 15 | NA | TGTGCCAGCAGCTTAGCGGTAGGTAGTAGGTTCTCCGAGTTCTTC | CASSLAVGSRFSEFF
TRBJ2-7 | TRBV20-1 | NA | 15 | TRBD2 | TGCAGTGCTAGAGGGGTAGCGGGAGGTTACTACGAGCAGTACTTC | CSARGVAGGYYEQYF
TRBJ2-1 | TRBV27 | few | 15 | TRBD1 | TGTGCCAGCAGTTTAATCAGGGGGCGGAACAATGAGCAGTTCTTC | CASSLIRGRNNEQFF
TRBJ2-1 | TRBV24-1 | few | 15 | NA | TGTGCCACCAGTGATATTAACTTGGGCTACAATGAGCAGTTCTTC | CATSDINLGYNEQFF
TRBJ2-3 | TRBV12-3/TRBV12-4 | NA | 14 | NA | TGTGCCAGCAGAGACACGACAGGCACAGATACGCAGTATTTT | CASRDTTGTDTQYF
TRBJ2-7 | TRBV5-1 | many | 14 | NA | TGCGCCAGCAGCTTGCAGGTCTCCTCCTACGAGCAGTACTTC | CASSLQVSSYEQYF
TRBJ2-4 | TRBV5-1 | NA | 16 | TRBD1 | TGCGCCAGCAGCTCCGGGACAGAACTAGCCAAAAACATTCAGTACTTC | CASSSGTELAKNIQYF
TRBJ1-2 | TRBV20-1 | NA | 11 | NA | TGCAGTGCCAGGGACCTATATGGCTACACCTTC | CSARDLYGYTF
TRBJ2-1 | TRBV6-1 | NA | 11 | NA | TGTGCCAGCAGGGGGGCTTATGAGCAGTTCTTC | CASRGAYEQFF